One sample yielded the 17 T cell receptor beta chains listed below, sequenced in a study of T cells after yellow fever vaccination. MiXCR was run by TCRdb on the 5' RACE reads, yielding one entry per CDR3 protein. The sample shows approximately 300,000 distinct CDR3 sequences, roughly 7% of them seen only once. This specimen was PBMCs, taken about 41 days after the first yellow fever vaccination. These receptors all stem from a man aged 18 to 30 who received the YFV17D yellow fever vaccine.

At least ten counts were recorded for this clonotype. This chain links TRBV5-1 with TRBJ2-2, with TRBD1 as a possible D gene (5 bases). Trimming took 2 bases from V and 5 from J, leaving 13 bases between them. Per the germline V gene, CDR1 is SGHRS and CDR2 is YFSETQ. The CDR3 contains 15 residues. The DNA for the CDR3 is TGCGCCAGCAGCTTAAGAACCCCAGGGACCGGGGAGCTGTTTTTT. Protein sequence: CASSLRTPGTGELFF.

This clonotype appeared a few times. V and J are TRBV6-1 and TRBJ2-5, with D perhaps matching TRBD2 (6 bases). V was cut by 4 bases and J by 5 bases, with 14 bases left in between. The germline gives CDR1 MNHNS, CDR2 SASEGT. The CDR3 is made up of 14 amino acids. CDR3 loop: CASSGGLYGETQYF. The CDR3, as DNA: TGTGCCAGCAGTGGTGGACTATACGGGGAGACCCAGTACTTC.

This clonotype came up a few times. The chain couples TRBV7-8 to TRBJ1-4; D possibly corresponds to TRBD1 (5 bases). CDR3 size: 15 residues. Germline V CDR1 and CDR2: SGHVS, FQNEAQ. Deletions cut 1 base from V and 8 bases from J, with 14 bases between. The CDR3 bases are TGTGCCAGCAGCTTAGAGACAGTTATAGTAGAAAAACTGTTTTTT. This gives the protein CASSLETVIVEKLFF.

This clonotype was seen ten or more times. The chain is built from TRBV7-2 and TRBJ2-1, with 10 positions matching TRBD2. V shed 2 bases, J shed 10 bases, and the junction held 8 bases outside the gene matches. The CDR3 length is 15 residues. CDR1 is SGHTA and CDR2 is FQGNSA in the germline V gene. The CDR3 DNA is TGTGCCAGCAGCTTAAGCGGGGGGGTCCCGTGGGAGCAGTTCTTC. Protein product: CASSLSGGVPWEQFF.

The chain uses TRBV7-2 and TRBJ2-5; 8 positions agree with TRBD2. Germline assignment: CDR1 SGHTA and CDR2 FQGNSA. J was trimmed by 4 bases and V by 3 bases; bases with no gene match: 4. The CDR3 loop spans 14 amino acids. Written as DNA, the CDR3 is TGTGCCAGCAGCTTCTACGGGGGGGGAGAGACCCAGTACTTC. The encoded protein is CASSFYGGGETQYF.

This clonotype was seen only a few times. The V gene is TRBV20-1, the J gene TRBJ1-2, with 10 bases aligning to TRBD1. This CDR3 has 15 amino acids. The V and J ends lost 2 bases and 6 bases, in that order; junction bases with no gene match: 9. In germline, CDR1 is DFQATT, CDR2 SNEGSKA (reference sequence). DNA of the CDR3: TGCAGTGCTAGACCCTGGGACAGGGGTAAAGATGGCTACACCTTC. Encoded protein: CSARPWDRGKDGYTF.

V gene TRBV7-9 combines with J gene TRBJ2-5; no reliable D call. Per germline, CDR1 SEHNR and CDR2 FQNEAQ (reference sequence). Trimming shortened V by 2 bases and J by 2 bases, and 9 bases separated the two germline ends. This CDR3 contains 14 residues. The CDR3 loop reads CASSLSWRQETQYF. In DNA form, the CDR3 reads TGTGCCAGCAGCTTAAGTTGGCGTCAAGAGACCCAGTACTTC.

This clonotype has more than one count but fewer than ten. The CDR3 spells CSVVAGGSTDTQYF. The CDR3 DNA reads TGCAGCGTTGTAGCGGGGGGAAGCACAGATACGCAGTATTTT. This chain uses TRBV29-1 with TRBJ2-3, with TRBD2 matching 10 bases. Unmatched junction bases numbered 1, after V lost 4 bases and J lost 0 bases. In germline, CDR1 is SQVTM, CDR2 ANQGSEA. This CDR3 spans 14 amino acids.

This clonotype has at least ten counts. The chain employs TRBV9 and TRBJ2-1; D perhaps matches TRBD1 (6 bases). CDR3 length: 15 residues. V was cut by 5 bases and J by 0 bases, with 12 bases left in between. Germline CDR1 SGDLS, CDR2 YYNGEE. The CDR3 loop is CASSVTGSSYNEQFF. The CDR3 DNA is TGTGCCAGCAGTGTAACAGGGAGCTCCTACAATGAGCAGTTCTTC.

V and J are TRBV24-1 and TRBJ2-1, with D perhaps matching TRBD1 (5 bases). Deletions cut 7 bases from V and 6 bases from J, with 18 bases between. The germline V gene encodes CDR1 KGHDR and CDR2 SFDVKD. The CDR3 spans 15 residues. The CDR3 loop is CATSDQGAPGNEQFF. In nucleotides, the CDR3 is TGTGCCACCAGCGACCAAGGGGCTCCCGGCAATGAGCAGTTCTTC.

The chain couples TRBV6-2 or TRBV6-3 to TRBJ2-6, with D unresolved. Germline V gene data show CDR1 as MNHEY and CDR2 as SVGEGT. The CDR3 sequence is 16 residues long. Trimming took off 7 bases at V and 1 base at J, with 14 bases between the two ends. CDR3 in DNA: TGTGCCAGCACCCCCCGGCGAGGTTCTGGGGCCAACGTCCTGACTTTC. It codes for CASTPRRGSGANVLTF.

In its sample, this clonotype was seen a few times. V usage is TRBV7-3 and J usage is TRBJ2-2, with D possibly TRBD2 on 5 matching bases. Germline V gene lookup returns CDR1 SGHTA and CDR2 FQGTGA. The CDR3 is 16 residues long. V was shortened by 2 bases and J by 5 bases, with 15 bases between the two germline ends. The CDR3 DNA follows: TGTGCCAGCAGCTTATTTGGACTCCCGGGGACCGGGGAGCTGTTTTTT. This translates into CASSLFGLPGTGELFF.

There are a few counts of this clonotype. This CDR3 reads CASSLVPGQHEAFF. CDR3 DNA: TGTGCCAGCAGTTTAGTCCCGGGACAGCATGAAGCTTTCTTT. V usage is TRBV12-3 or TRBV12-4 and J usage is TRBJ1-1; 7 bases match TRBD1. Losses at the gene ends were 1 base for V and 7 bases for J; bases not matched to a gene: 6. The CDR3 has 14 residues.

This clonotype was detected many times. The rearrangement joins TRBV4-2 to TRBJ1-1; the match to TRBD1 covers 7 bases. This CDR3 region has 15 residues. Germline-derived CDR1 and CDR2 are LGHNA and YNFKEQ. The V gene end was trimmed by 1 base and the J gene end by 4 bases; junction bases not matched to a gene: 6. This CDR3 reads CASSQVQGKGTEAFF. The CDR3 DNA sequence: TGTGCCAGCAGCCAAGTACAGGGGAAGGGCACTGAAGCTTTCTTT.

This clonotype has more than one count but fewer than ten. The chain couples TRBV7-2 to TRBJ2-1; no firm D call. Germline lookup yields CDR1 SGHTA and CDR2 FQGNSA. The V gene lost 3 bases and the J gene lost 0 bases, with 15 bases spanning the gap. This CDR3 spans 17 amino acids. DNA of the CDR3: TGTGCCAGCAGCTTTGCTTGGCGTTCGGGCTCCTACAATGAGCAGTTCTTC. The encoded protein is CASSFAWRSGSYNEQFF.

This clonotype occurred many times. The J gene is TRBJ2-2, the V gene TRBV4-3; D unclear. Trimming cost V 0 bases and J 0 bases, with 2 bases left between them. Germline values: CDR1 LGHNA, CDR2 YSLEER. This CDR3 has 14 amino acids. As DNA, the CDR3 is TGCGCCAGCAGCCAAGATGCGAACACCGGGGAGCTGTTTTTT. As protein: CASSQDANTGELFF.

This chain links TRBV5-5 with TRBJ2-1, with D possibly TRBD2 on 6 matching bases. Germline V gene sequence: CDR1 SGHKS, CDR2 YYEKEE (reference sequence). The CDR3 length is 13 residues. Trimming took 4 bases from V and 9 from J, leaving 14 bases between them. The CDR3 is CASSPGVAAEQFF. In nucleotides, the CDR3 is TGTGCCAGCAGCCCTGGGGTAGCGGCTGAGCAGTTCTTC. Full variable domain (outside the CDR3, taken from reference TRBV5-5 and TRBJ2-1): DAGVTQSPTHLIKTRGQQVTLRCSPISGHKSVSWYQQVLGQGPQFIFQYYEKEERGRGNFPDRFSARQFPNYSSELNVNALLLGDSALYLCASSPGVAAEQFFGPGTRLTVL.